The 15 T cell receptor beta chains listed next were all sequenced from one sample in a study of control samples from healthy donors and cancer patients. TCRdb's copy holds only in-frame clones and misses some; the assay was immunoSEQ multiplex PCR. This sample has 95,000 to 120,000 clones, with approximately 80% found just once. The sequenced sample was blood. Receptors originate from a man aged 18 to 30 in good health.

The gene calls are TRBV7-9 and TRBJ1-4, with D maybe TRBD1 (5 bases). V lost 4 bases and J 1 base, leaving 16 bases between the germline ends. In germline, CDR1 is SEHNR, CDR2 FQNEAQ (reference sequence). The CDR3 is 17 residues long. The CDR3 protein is CASSSTWGSGTNEKLFF. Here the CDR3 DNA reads TGTGCCAGCAGCTCGACATGGGGCAGTGGAACTAATGAAAAACTGTTTTTT.

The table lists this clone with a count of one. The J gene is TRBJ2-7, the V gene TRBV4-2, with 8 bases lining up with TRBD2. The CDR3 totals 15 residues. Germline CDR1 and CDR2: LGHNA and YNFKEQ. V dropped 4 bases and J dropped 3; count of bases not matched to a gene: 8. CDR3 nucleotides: TGTGCCAGCAGCCTTTCTCCCGGGACTAGCTACGAGCAGTACGTC. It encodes CASSLSPGTSYEQYV.

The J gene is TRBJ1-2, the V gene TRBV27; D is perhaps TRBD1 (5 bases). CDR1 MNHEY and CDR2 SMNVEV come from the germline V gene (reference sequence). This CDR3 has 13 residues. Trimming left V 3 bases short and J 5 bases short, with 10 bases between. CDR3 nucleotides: TGTGCCAGCAGTTTGACGCCAGGGTATGGCTACACCTTC. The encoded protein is CASSLTPGYGYTF.

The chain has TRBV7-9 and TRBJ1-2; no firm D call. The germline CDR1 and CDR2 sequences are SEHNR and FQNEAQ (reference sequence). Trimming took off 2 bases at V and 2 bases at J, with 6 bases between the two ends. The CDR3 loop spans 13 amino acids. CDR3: CASSLQENYGYTF. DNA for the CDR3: TGTGCCAGCAGCTTACAAGAGAACTATGGCTACACCTTC.

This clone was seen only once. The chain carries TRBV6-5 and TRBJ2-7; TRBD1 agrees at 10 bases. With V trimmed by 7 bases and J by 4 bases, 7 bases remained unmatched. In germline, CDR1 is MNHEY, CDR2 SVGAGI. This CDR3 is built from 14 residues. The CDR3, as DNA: TGTGCCAGCATACGGGACAGGGGAAGTTACGAGCAGTACGTC. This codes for CASIRDRGSYEQYV.

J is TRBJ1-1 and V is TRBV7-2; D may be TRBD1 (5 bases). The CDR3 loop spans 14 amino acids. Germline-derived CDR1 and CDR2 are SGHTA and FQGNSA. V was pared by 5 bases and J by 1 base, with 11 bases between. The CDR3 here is CASSPRTRNTEAFF. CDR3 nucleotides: TGTGCCAGCAGCCCCCGGACACGGAACACTGAAGCTTTCTTT. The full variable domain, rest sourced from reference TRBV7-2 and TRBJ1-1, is GAGVSQSPSNKVTEKGKDVELRCDPISGHTALYWYRQSLGQGLEFLIYFQGNSAPDKSGLPSDRFSAERTGGSVSTLTIQRTQQEDSAVYLCASSPRTRNTEAFFGQGTRLTVV.

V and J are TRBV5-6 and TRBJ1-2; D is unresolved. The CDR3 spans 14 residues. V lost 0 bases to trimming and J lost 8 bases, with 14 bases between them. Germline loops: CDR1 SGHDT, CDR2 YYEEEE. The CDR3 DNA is TGTGCCAGCAGCTTGGTTGGCCCAGGCGGCGGCTACACCTTC. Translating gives CASSLVGPGGGYTF.

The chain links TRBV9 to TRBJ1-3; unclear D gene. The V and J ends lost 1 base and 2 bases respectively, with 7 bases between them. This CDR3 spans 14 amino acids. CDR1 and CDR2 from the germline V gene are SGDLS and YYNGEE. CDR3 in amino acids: CASSVPGTGNTIYF. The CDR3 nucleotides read TGTGCCAGCAGCGTACCAGGAACTGGAAACACCATATATTTT.

The CDR3, as DNA: TGTGCCAGCAGTTACTCCGTTAGCCCCACCGGGGAGCTGTTTTTT. The encoded protein is CASSYSVSPTGELFF. V and J are TRBV6-5 and TRBJ2-2; D gene ambiguous. CDR3 length: 15 residues. The V gene lost 0 bases and the J gene lost 4 bases, with 9 bases spanning the gap. CDR1 is MNHEY and CDR2 is SVGAGI in the germline V gene.

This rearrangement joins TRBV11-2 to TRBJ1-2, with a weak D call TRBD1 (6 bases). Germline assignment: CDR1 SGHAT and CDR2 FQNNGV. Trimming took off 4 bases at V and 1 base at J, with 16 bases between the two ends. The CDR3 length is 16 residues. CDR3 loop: CASSSRPTGINYGYTF. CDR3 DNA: TGTGCCAGCAGCTCCCGCCCCACAGGGATTAACTATGGCTACACCTTC.

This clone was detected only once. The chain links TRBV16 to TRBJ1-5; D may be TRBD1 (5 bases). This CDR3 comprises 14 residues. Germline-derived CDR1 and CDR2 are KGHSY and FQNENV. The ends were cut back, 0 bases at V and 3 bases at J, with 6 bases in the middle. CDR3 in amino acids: CASSQSGVNQPQHF. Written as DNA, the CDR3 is TGTGCCAGCAGCCAATCGGGGGTCAATCAGCCCCAGCATTTT.

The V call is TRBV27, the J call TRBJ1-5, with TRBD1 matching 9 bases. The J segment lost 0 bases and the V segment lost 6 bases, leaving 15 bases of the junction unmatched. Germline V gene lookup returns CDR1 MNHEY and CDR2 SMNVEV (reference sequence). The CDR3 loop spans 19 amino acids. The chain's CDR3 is CASSPGGGTGRGSNQPQHF. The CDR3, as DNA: TGTGCCAGCAGCCCTGGAGGCGGGACAGGGCGCGGTAGCAATCAGCCCCAGCATTTT.

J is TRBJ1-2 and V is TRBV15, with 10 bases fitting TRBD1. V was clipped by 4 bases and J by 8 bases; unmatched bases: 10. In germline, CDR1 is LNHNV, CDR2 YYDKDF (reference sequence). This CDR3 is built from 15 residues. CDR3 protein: CATSTRDRGGGGYTF. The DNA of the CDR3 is TGTGCCACCAGCACCCGGGACAGGGGTGGAGGGGGCTACACCTTC.

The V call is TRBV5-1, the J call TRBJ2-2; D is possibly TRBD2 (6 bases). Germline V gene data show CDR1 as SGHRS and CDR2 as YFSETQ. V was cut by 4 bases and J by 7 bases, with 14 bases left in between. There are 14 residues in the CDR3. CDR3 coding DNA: TGCGCCAGCAGCCTGGGACTTTTTGGCGGGGAGCTGTTTTTT. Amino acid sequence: CASSLGLFGGELFF.

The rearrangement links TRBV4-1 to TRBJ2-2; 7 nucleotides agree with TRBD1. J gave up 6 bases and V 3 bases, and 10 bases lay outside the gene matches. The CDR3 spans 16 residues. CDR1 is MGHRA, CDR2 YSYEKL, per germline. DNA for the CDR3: TGCGCCAGCAGCCAGGACCTAACAGGGGCGGCCGGGGAGCTGTTTTTT. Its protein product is CASSQDLTGAAGELFF.